This paragraph reports one TCR beta chain. Its antigen is currently not known. Qualities for individual bases were not recorded, and no much larger clone is one base off. V gives up 4 bases and J gives up 1 base, and the segment between their germline ends measures 11 bases. Including the terminal cysteine and phenylalanine, the CDR3 comprises 14 residues. Only CDR3 DNA is held: 42 bases, read in frame from base 1. CDR1 and CDR2, per the germline V gene, are SGHRS and YFSETQ. The record originates from a study of cytomegalovirus exposure and HLA in healthy donors (dated by TCRdb to about 2017). Broadly, across the study: According to a later analysis, the approximately 120 validation repertoires were produced on the same platform as the 700 or so repertoires of the first cohort. The study combined high-throughput TCR immunosequencing, statistical association of individual TCRs with disease status, and machine learning to predict cytomegalovirus infection status. The study aimed to test whether cataloging public T cell receptors could reveal signatures of past pathogen exposure. Besides the first cohort of approximately 670 subjects, a separate validation cohort made up of 120 different subjects was used.

The library was produced with the immunoSEQ multiplex PCR assay. As for the authors' bioinformatics: A statistical classification framework was built for diagnosing cytomegalovirus status from the catalog of TCR beta chain sequences. TCRdb mirrors the immuneACCESS table, restricted to in-frame sequences. Some clones are absent from its copies; in checked studies, under half trace to an unresolved V gene, and the reason for the others is unknown. That table furnishes V, J and clone size, whereas the DNA furnished D and trimming. The sample table records some 110,000 clones; approximately 91% of these occur just once. The ten largest clones represent around 4.5% of the sample. The donors belonged to the validation cohort of over a hundred subjects, which was separate from the roughly 700-subject first cohort. Here is what the overall study found, with its caveats: A few of the identified cytomegalovirus-associated TCR beta chains were confirmed in vitro to be specific for cytomegalovirus antigens. The classifier was reported to diagnose cytomegalovirus status with high specificity and sensitivity in both the original cohort and the validation cohort. A total of around 150 TCR beta chains were listed by the study as associated with cytomegalovirus. The validation cohort had no HLA typing available for a later analysis, so co-occurrence within that cohort was assessed over all 120 or so repertoires. The authors suggested that the approach could potentially be extended to other disease states and immunological phenotypes. Across donors, most TCR sequences were observed very rarely, whereas some public TCRs were present in many individuals. A later analysis found that TCRs clustered in the first cohort also tended to co-occur in the roughly 110 validation repertoires, with 94% of cluster scores above 0.

In this chain, TRBV5-1 is recombined with TRBJ2-5; the D region possibly corresponds to TRBD2 (6 bases align). This receptor was obtained from a man between 18 and 29 years old in good health and CMV-seropositive. Sequenced: PBMCs. The sequenced DNA is TGCGCCAGCAGCAACGGGGGACCCCAAGAGACCCAGTACTTC. This yields the protein CASSNGGPQETQYF.